This T cell receptor (beta chain) was recovered during a study of T cell clones after liver transplantation. Study background: As an antigen-independent comparator, third-party-reactive TCRbeta sequences came from pre-transplant mixed lymphocyte reactions. Overall study results and limits: Rather than being deleted, graft donor-reactive T cells may have moved into the graft. In two subjects, few donor cells limited the measurable donor-reactive repertoire. Conclusions were preliminary, with small, heterogeneous patient groups.

The germline V and J ends were trimmed by 2 bases and 0 bases, with 20 bases remaining between them. The CDR3 has 18 residues. Germline V lookup: CDR1 KGHSH, CDR2 LQKENI. A note on this clone: Its specificity is not known.

Clones were sequenced by immunoSEQ multiplex PCR, and TCRdb holds only the in-frame ones, with some missing. This table has under 130,000 clones, around four fifths appearing once. V usage is TRBV18 and J usage is TRBJ2-7; D ambiguous. The sample here was CD4+ T cells from blood, taken approximately 50 months after liver transplant. The sequence was collected from a human patient who received a liver transplant. A subset of T cells may come from the graft donor. DNA of the CDR3: TGTGCCAGCTCACCATCAAGTGGACGGACCGAATTCTCCTACGAGCAGTACTTC. Its protein is CASSPSSGRTEFSYEQYF.